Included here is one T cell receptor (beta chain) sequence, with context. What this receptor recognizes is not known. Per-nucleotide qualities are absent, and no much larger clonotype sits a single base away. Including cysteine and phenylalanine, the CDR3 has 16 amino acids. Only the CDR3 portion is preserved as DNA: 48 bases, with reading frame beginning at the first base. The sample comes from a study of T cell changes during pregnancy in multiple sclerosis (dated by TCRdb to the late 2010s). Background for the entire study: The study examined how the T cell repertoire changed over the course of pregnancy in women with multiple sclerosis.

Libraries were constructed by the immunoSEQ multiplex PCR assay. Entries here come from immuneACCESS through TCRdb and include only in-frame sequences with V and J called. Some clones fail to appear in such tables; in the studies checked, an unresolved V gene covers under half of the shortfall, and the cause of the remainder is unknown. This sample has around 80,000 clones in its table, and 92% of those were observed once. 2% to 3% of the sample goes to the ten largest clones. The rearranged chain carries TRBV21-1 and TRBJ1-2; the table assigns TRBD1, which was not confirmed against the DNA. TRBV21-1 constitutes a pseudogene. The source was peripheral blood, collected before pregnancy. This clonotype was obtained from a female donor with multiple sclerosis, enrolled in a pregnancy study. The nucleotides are TGTGCCAGCAGCAAAAAGACAGGGGCCGATAACTATGGCTACACCTTC. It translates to CASSKKTGADNYGYTF.